The 9 T cell receptor beta chains below all came from one sample that was sequenced in a study of identical twins. TCRdb redid the calling of the 5' RACE reads with MiXCR, one entry per CDR3 protein. The sample yields 1.5 million to 2 million distinct CDR3 sequences, about 31% seen once. Material for sequencing was cord blood. The source is a newborn girl in good health.

The chain couples TRBV9 to TRBJ2-3; D unresolved. The CDR3 is 14 residues long. The germline V gene encodes CDR1 SGDLS and CDR2 YYNGEE. Between the trimmed V and J ends, which lost 0 bases and 2 bases, there was a span of 7 bases. CDR3 amino acids: CASSVGLPTDTQYF. The CDR3 coding sequence is TGTGCCAGCAGCGTAGGGCTACCCACAGATACGCAGTATTTT.

The rearrangement uses TRBV11-2 and TRBJ2-5; 9 bases are a match to TRBD2. The V gene end was trimmed by 1 base and the J gene end by 4 bases; junction bases not matched to a gene: 4. This CDR3 has 15 amino acids. Germline V gene data show CDR1 as SGHAT and CDR2 as FQNNGV. DNA of the CDR3: TGTGCCAGCAGCTTAGGTTCTAGCGGGGTAGAGACCCAGTACTTC. Translation gives CASSLGSSGVETQYF.

The chain has TRBV4-2 and TRBJ2-5, with 15 bases fitting TRBD2. The CDR3 is made up of 17 amino acids. Germline trimming cut 4 bases from V and 3 bases from J; bases unmatched to any gene: 6. Per germline, CDR1 LGHNA and CDR2 YNFKEQ. The CDR3 sequence: CASSLERTSGGEETQYF. The CDR3 region has the DNA TGTGCCAGCAGCCTAGAAAGGACTAGCGGGGGGGAAGAGACCCAGTACTTC.

The V gene is TRBV11-1, the J gene TRBJ2-2, with D unclear. V was trimmed by 1 base and J by 4 bases, leaving 10 bases between them. The CDR3 runs 15 residues. Germline lookup yields CDR1 SGHAT and CDR2 FQDESV (reference sequence). The CDR3 DNA reads TGTGCCAGCAGCTTAGGCGGCATAGGCACCGGGGAGCTGTTTTTT. This codes for CASSLGGIGTGELFF.

The genes are TRBV7-9 and TRBJ2-7; D is tentatively TRBD1 or TRBD2 (5 bases each). CDR3 length equals 13 residues. Trimming left V 6 bases short and J 2 bases short, with 11 bases between. Germline-derived CDR1 and CDR2 are SEHNR and FQNEAQ (reference sequence). In DNA, the CDR3 is TGTGCCAGCAGGATGGGACCCGCCTACGAGCAGTACTTC. This sequence encodes CASRMGPAYEQYF.

This chain connects TRBV20-1 to TRBJ2-7, with 7 bases aligning to TRBD2. Trimming removed 3 bases from V and 2 bases from J; junction bases left unmatched: 7. The CDR3 loop spans 14 amino acids. Germline V CDR1 and CDR2: DFQATT, SNEGSKA (reference sequence). The chain's CDR3 is CSASDPTSPYEQYF. The CDR3 nucleotides read TGCAGTGCTAGTGACCCGACTAGCCCCTACGAGCAGTACTTC.

This clonotype has a handful of counts. V usage is TRBV4-2 and J usage is TRBJ2-4, with D unclear. The germline V gene has CDR1 LGHNA and CDR2 YNFKEQ. This CDR3 region has 16 residues. V lost 4 bases to trimming and J lost 0 bases, with 13 bases between them. The CDR3 DNA is TGTGCCAGCAGCCCGAGTGAGGTGCTAGCCAAAAACATTCAGTACTTC. This translates into CASSPSEVLAKNIQYF.

This chain joins TRBV20-1 and TRBJ1-1, with 8 positions matching TRBD1. CDR3 size: 15 residues. CDR1 DFQATT and CDR2 SNEGSKA come from the germline V gene (reference sequence). With V trimmed by 8 bases and J by 0 bases, 11 bases remained unmatched. Here the CDR3 reads CSTFRTGPLNTEAFF. CDR3 nucleotide sequence: TGCAGTACCTTTCGGACAGGGCCCTTGAACACTGAAGCTTTCTTT.

The V gene is TRBV28, the J gene TRBJ2-5; 8 bases match TRBD2. The end of the DNA fits TRBJ2-7 better, so the J call may be wrong. Germline-derived CDR1 and CDR2 are MDHEN and SYDVKM. This CDR3 is built from 15 residues. The CDR3 nucleotides are TGTGCCAGCAGTTTGGGAACTAGCGGAACCCACGAGCAGTACTTC. Translating it yields CASSLGTSGTHEQYF.